These 20 T cell receptor beta chains were all obtained from the same sample, sequenced in a study of T cell responses to AZD1222 COVID-19 vaccine. The protocol was immunoSEQ multiplex PCR, while the TCRdb copy is restricted to in-frame clones and leaves out a portion. The sample lists fewer than 200,000 clones, 85% to 90% occurring once. The sequences come from peripheral blood, collected 28 days after the second dose of the MenACWY control vaccine. Every receptor here comes from an adult who received the MenACWY meningococcal vaccine as a control.

This clone was seen just once. The CDR3 DNA reads TGTGCCAGCAGTTTAGCCCTGGAGGCTCAGCCCCAGCATTTT. Translation: CASSLALEAQPQHF. V usage is TRBV28 and J usage is TRBJ1-5; the D is unclear. This CDR3 has 14 residues. The V end was cut by 2 bases, the J end by 6 bases, with 11 bases between. Germline assignment: CDR1 MDHEN and CDR2 SYDVKM.

The rearrangement links TRBV29-1 to TRBJ2-1, with D hard to call. V was trimmed by 4 bases and J by 0 bases, leaving 16 bases between them. From germline, CDR1 is SQVTM and CDR2 ANQGSEA. CDR3 length equals 16 residues. CDR3 bases: TGCAGCGTTGTTGGCGGTGCCTCGAGCTCCTACAATGAGCAGTTCTTC. Amino acid sequence: CSVVGGASSSYNEQFF.

This chain joins TRBV15 and TRBJ2-1, with D tentatively TRBD1 (7 bases). Germline assignment: CDR1 LNHNV and CDR2 YYDKDF (reference sequence). V shed 0 bases and J shed 6 bases, with 12 bases lying between them. The CDR3 spans 15 residues. The CDR3 protein is CATSRDSRGVNEQFF. In DNA, the CDR3 is TGTGCCACCAGCAGAGATAGCAGGGGGGTCAATGAGCAGTTCTTC.

V gene TRBV7-6 combines with J gene TRBJ1-4; D remains unclear. Germline CDR1 reads SGHVS; CDR2 reads FNYEAQ. Trimming removed 6 bases from V and 5 bases from J, with 7 bases in between. CDR3 length: 12 residues. The CDR3 coding sequence is TGTGCCAGCAGGGGGAGAAATGAAAAACTGTTTTTT. This codes for CASRGRNEKLFF.

The V gene is TRBV5-6, the J gene TRBJ2-1; no definite D call. The CDR3 extends over 14 amino acids. Between the trimmed V and J ends, which lost 2 bases and 2 bases, there was a span of 8 bases. Germline assignment: CDR1 SGHDT and CDR2 YYEEEE. This CDR3 reads CASSFLVTYNEQFF. CDR3 in DNA: TGTGCCAGCAGCTTTCTCGTAACCTACAATGAGCAGTTCTTC.

CDR3 nucleotide sequence: TGTGCCACCCACTGGGGGGGACGGCTCAATCAGCCCCAGCATTTT. It yields the protein CATHWGGRLNQPQHF. The chain carries TRBV19 and TRBJ1-5; possible D gene TRBD1, 5 bases. CDR1 is LNHDA and CDR2 is SQIVND in the germline V gene (reference sequence). The V end was cut by 10 bases, the J end by 3 bases, with 19 bases between. The CDR3 extends over 15 amino acids. The whole variable domain, filled in from reference TRBV19 and TRBJ1-5, reads DGGITQSPKYLFRKEGQNVTLSCEQNLNHDAMYWYRQDPGQGLRLIYYSQIVNDFQKGDIAEGYSVSREKKESFPLTVTSAQKNPTAFYLCATHWGGRLNQPQHFGDGTRLSIL.

The chain's CDR3 is CSILPGTIFSEQYF. The CDR3 DNA follows: TGCAGCATCCTACCCGGGACCATTTTTTCCGAGCAGTACTTC. V usage is TRBV29-1 and J usage is TRBJ2-7; D possibly uses TRBD1 or TRBD2 (5 bases each). V lost 8 bases and J lost 6, with 23 bases in between. The CDR3 is 14 amino acids. CDR1 and CDR2 from the germline V gene are SQVTM and ANQGSEA.

This chain connects TRBV6-5 to TRBJ2-7; tentatively, D is TRBD1 (5 bases). Trimming shortened V by 7 bases and J by 3 bases, and 13 bases separated the two germline ends. The CDR3 has 13 residues. The germline V gene has CDR1 MNHEY and CDR2 SVGAGI. The CDR3 DNA reads as TGTGCCAGCAACAGGAGTCCAGACTACGAGCAGTACTTC. Its protein is CASNRSPDYEQYF.

This chain links TRBV3-1 (or the pseudogene TRBV3-2) with TRBJ1-3; D is unresolved. With 0 bases removed from V and 2 bases from J, the gap between germline ends came to 11 bases. Germline lookup yields CDR1 LGHDT and CDR2 YNNKEL (reference sequence). The CDR3 spans 16 residues. The CDR3 spells CASSQDLGIAGNTIYF. The CDR3 nucleotides are TGTGCCAGCAGCCAAGATCTGGGGATCGCTGGAAACACCATATATTTT.

The rearrangement uses TRBV18 and TRBJ2-7; D perhaps matches TRBD1 (6 bases). The ends were cut back, 1 base at V and 3 bases at J, with 7 bases in the middle. Germline values: CDR1 KGHSH, CDR2 LQKENI. The CDR3 spans 13 residues. CDR3 nucleotide sequence: TGTGCCAGCTCACCACTGGACAGCTACGAGCAGTACTTC. Residues: CASSPLDSYEQYF. The full variable domain, in which reference TRBV18 and TRBJ2-7 provide the parts outside the CDR3, is NAGVMQNPRHLVRRRGQEARLRCSPMKGHSHVYWYRQLPEEGLKFMVYLQKENIIDESGMPKERFSAEFPKEGPSILRIQQVVRGDSAAYFCASSPLDSYEQYFGPGTRLTVT.

The gene calls are TRBV19 and TRBJ1-2; D possibly corresponds to TRBD1 (6 bases). The CDR3 runs to 19 residues. The V gene lost 4 bases and the J gene lost 4 bases, with 28 bases spanning the gap. The germline gives CDR1 LNHDA, CDR2 SQIVND (reference sequence). CDR3 nucleotide sequence: TGTGCCAGTAGTACCAACCTTTGGGGAGGGGGTACCAGCTCCTATGGCTACACCTTC. It yields the protein CASSTNLWGGGTSSYGYTF. The full variable domain, its missing parts supplied by reference TRBV19 and TRBJ1-2, is DGGITQSPKYLFRKEGQNVTLSCEQNLNHDAMYWYRQDPGQGLRLIYYSQIVNDFQKGDIAEGYSVSREKKESFPLTVTSAQKNPTAFYLCASSTNLWGGGTSSYGYTFGSGTRLTVV.

V and J are TRBV27 and TRBJ1-4, with D perhaps TRBD1 (5 bases). In germline, CDR1 is MNHEY, CDR2 SMNVEV (reference sequence). V shed 4 bases and J shed 8 bases, with 8 bases lying between them. The CDR3 contains 12 residues. The CDR3 is CASSSGLEKLFF. CDR3 in DNA: TGTGCCAGCAGTTCAGGGTTGGAAAAACTGTTTTTT.

This chain links TRBV5-4 with TRBJ2-7, with TRBD2 matching 13 bases. Germline CDR1 is SGHNT and CDR2 is YYREEE (reference sequence). The CDR3 consists of 15 residues. J gave up 6 bases and V 4 bases, and 7 bases lay outside the gene matches. CDR3 coding DNA: TGTGCCAGCAGCAGGGGACTAGCGGGAACTGGCGAGCAGTACTTC. Its protein is CASSRGLAGTGEQYF.

This clone was observed once. V gene TRBV30 combines with J gene TRBJ2-7; D is uncertain. CDR3 length: 13 amino acids. Germline CDR1 reads GTSNPN; CDR2 reads SVGIG (reference sequence). With 2 bases removed from V and 4 bases from J, the gap between germline ends came to 12 bases. CDR3 sequence reads: CAWSLERGYEQYF. Here the CDR3 DNA reads TGTGCCTGGAGTTTAGAAAGAGGATACGAGCAGTACTTC.

V gene TRBV2 combines with J gene TRBJ2-5; possible D gene TRBD1, 5 bases. CDR1 and CDR2 (germline): SNHLY, FYNNEI. The CDR3 loop spans 11 amino acids. V gave up 11 bases and J gave up 5 bases, with 12 bases separating them. In DNA form, the CDR3 reads TGTGCCGGGGCGGTCGGGGAGACCCAGTACTTC. Translating gives CAGAVGETQYF.

This clone was observed a few times. The chain uses TRBV7-9 and TRBJ2-7; D gene unclear. The CDR3 consists of 15 residues. Germline V gene sequence: CDR1 SEHNR, CDR2 FQNEAQ (reference sequence). Trimming removed 5 bases at V and 2 bases at J, with 16 bases between. This CDR3 is CASSPRNVVTYEQYF. The CDR3 nucleotides are TGTGCCAGCAGCCCCCGGAATGTTGTGACCTACGAGCAGTACTTC.

This chain joins TRBV7-2 and TRBJ2-3; either TRBD1 or TRBD2 may fit D (5 bases each). This CDR3 has 15 amino acids. V was pared by 1 base and J by 2 bases, with 10 bases between. Germline V gene sequence: CDR1 SGHTA, CDR2 FQGNSA. The CDR3 loop is CASSLVTGPTDTQYF. The CDR3 nucleotides are TGTGCCAGCAGCTTAGTGACGGGACCCACAGATACGCAGTATTTT.

The chain has TRBV30 and TRBJ1-2; no clear D. V was trimmed by 0 bases and J by 6 bases, leaving 5 bases between them. CDR3 length: 11 residues. CDR1 and CDR2 (germline): GTSNPN, SVGIG (reference sequence). This chain's CDR3 is CAWSVGDGYTF. As DNA, the CDR3 is TGTGCCTGGAGTGTAGGAGATGGCTACACCTTC.

This clone appeared a single time. The chain is built from TRBV7-9 and TRBJ1-4, with D possibly TRBD1 on 6 matching bases. V shed 3 bases and J shed 6 bases, with 11 bases lying between them. Germline assignment: CDR1 SEHNR and CDR2 FQNEAQ (reference sequence). CDR3 size: 14 residues. CDR3 DNA: TGTGCCAGCAGCTTCAGGGGATCAGATGAAAAACTGTTTTTT. It codes for CASSFRGSDEKLFF. Full variable domain (rest looked up from reference TRBV7-9 and TRBJ1-4): DTGVSQNPRHKITKRGQNVTFRCDPISEHNRLYWYRQTLGQGPEFLTYFQNEAQLEKSRLLSDRFSAERPKGSFSTLEIQRTEQGDSAMYLCASSFRGSDEKLFFGSGTQLSVL.

The V gene is TRBV19, the J gene TRBJ1-5; 7 nucleotides line up with TRBD1. The CDR3 length is 14 residues. Germline V CDR1 and CDR2: LNHDA, SQIVND (reference sequence). Trimming removed 7 bases from V and 1 base from J; junction bases left unmatched: 4. CDR3 bases: TGTGCCAGTATGGGGACAGACAGCAATCAGCCCCAGCATTTT. Amino acid sequence: CASMGTDSNQPQHF. The complete variable domain, with remaining parts taken from reference TRBV19 and TRBJ1-5, reads DGGITQSPKYLFRKEGQNVTLSCEQNLNHDAMYWYRQDPGQGLRLIYYSQIVNDFQKGDIAEGYSVSREKKESFPLTVTSAQKNPTAFYLCASMGTDSNQPQHFGDGTRLSIL.